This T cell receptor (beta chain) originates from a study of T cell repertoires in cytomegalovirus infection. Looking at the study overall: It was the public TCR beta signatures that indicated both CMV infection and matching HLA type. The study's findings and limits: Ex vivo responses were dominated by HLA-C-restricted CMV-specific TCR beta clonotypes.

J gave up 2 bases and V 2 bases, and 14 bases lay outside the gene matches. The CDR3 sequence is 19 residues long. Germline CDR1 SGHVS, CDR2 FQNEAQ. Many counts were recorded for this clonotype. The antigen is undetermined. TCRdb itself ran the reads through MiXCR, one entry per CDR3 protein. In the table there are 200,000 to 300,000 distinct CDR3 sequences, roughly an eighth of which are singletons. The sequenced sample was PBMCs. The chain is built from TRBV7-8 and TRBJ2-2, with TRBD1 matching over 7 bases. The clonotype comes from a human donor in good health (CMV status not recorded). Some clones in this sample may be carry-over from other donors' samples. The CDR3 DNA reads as TGTGCCAGCAGCTTAAGGGCAGGGGGAGAGCTCTTAAACACCGGGGAGCTGTTTTTT. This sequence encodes CASSLRAGGELLNTGELFF.